A selection of T cell receptor beta chains follows, all from one sample in a study of T-cell memory formation after mild COVID-19. Each CDR3 protein gets one entry after TCRdb re-called the 5' RACE reads with MiXCR. This sample carries 400,000 to 500,000 distinct CDR3 sequences, 15% to 20% of them seen once, and the ten largest clones take approximately 8.4%. Input material: PBMCs or a T cell subset sorted from them (not recorded which). These receptors came from an adult woman who had mild COVID-19 (a few samples of this study predate the infection). Cell type and time point are not known. CDR3s include the opening cysteine and the closing phenylalanine or tryptophan. The D gene is left open where the match is weak. Where a row states a size, it is once, few, many or the class of an expanded clone; other rows omit it.

clone size: -; V gene: TRBV20-1; D gene: -; J gene: TRBJ2-5; CDR3 DNA: TGCAGTGCTAGGTCCAGCGGAGTTCAAGAGACCCAGTACTTC; CDR3 protein: CSARSSGVQETQYF
clone size: -; V gene: TRBV2; D gene: -; J gene: TRBJ2-1; CDR3 DNA: TGTGCCAGTACGACTGGCTACAATGAGCAGTTCTTC; CDR3 protein: CASTTGYNEQFF
clone size: few; V gene: TRBV6-1; D gene: -; J gene: TRBJ2-5; CDR3 DNA: TGTGCCAGCAGTGCCTCGATAAGTCAAGAGACCCAGTACTTC; CDR3 protein: CASSASISQETQYF
clone size: many; V gene: TRBV7-9; D gene: -; J gene: TRBJ2-3; CDR3 DNA: TGTGCCAGCAGCCAGGGCAGGAATACGCAGTATTTT; CDR3 protein: CASSQGRNTQYF
clone size: many; V gene: TRBV5-6; D gene: TRBD1; J gene: TRBJ2-1; CDR3 DNA: TGTGCCAGCAGCTTGCGGGACAGGGCTAGTGAGCAGTTCTTC; CDR3 protein: CASSLRDRASEQFF
clone size: -; V gene: TRBV5-6; D gene: TRBD1; J gene: TRBJ2-5; CDR3 DNA: TGTGCCAGCAGCTGGACGGGACAGCGTTGGGAAGAGACCCAGTACTTC; CDR3 protein: CASSWTGQRWEETQYF
clone size: -; V gene: TRBV19; D gene: -; J gene: TRBJ2-7; CDR3 DNA: TGTGCCAGTAGTATAGAGGCAGTCGGTTCCTACGAGCAGTACTTC; CDR3 protein: CASSIEAVGSYEQYF
clone size: -; V gene: TRBV6-1; D gene: -; J gene: TRBJ1-1; CDR3 DNA: TGTGCCAGCAGCATAGCCGGGGACACTGAAGCTTTCTTT; CDR3 protein: CASSIAGDTEAFF
clone size: -; V gene: TRBV7-2; D gene: TRBD1; J gene: TRBJ1-2; CDR3 DNA: TGTGCCAGCAGGACCGGGACAGGGGGCTATTATGGCTACACCTTC; CDR3 protein: CASRTGTGGYYGYTF
clone size: few; V gene: TRBV6-5; D gene: TRBD1; J gene: TRBJ2-7; CDR3 DNA: TGTGCCAGCAGACCTCCGGGACAGGTGGCCGACGAGCAGTACTTC; CDR3 protein: CASRPPGQVADEQYF
clone size: -; V gene: TRBV29-1; D gene: TRBD1; J gene: TRBJ2-7; CDR3 DNA: TGCAGCGTTGAAGTCACTGGACAGGGATCCGACGAGCAGTACTTC; CDR3 protein: CSVEVTGQGSDEQYF
clone size: -; V gene: TRBV12-3/TRBV12-4; D gene: -; J gene: TRBJ1-2; CDR3 DNA: TGTGCCAGCAGCCCAGGGTCAGGGGTAATAGGTGGCTACACCTTC; CDR3 protein: CASSPGSGVIGGYTF
clone size: -; V gene: TRBV7-9; D gene: -; J gene: TRBJ1-1; CDR3 DNA: TGTGCCAGCAGCTTAGTTAATGCTGGCGGCACTGAAGCTTTCTTT; CDR3 protein: CASSLVNAGGTEAFF
clone size: -; V gene: TRBV12-3/TRBV12-4; D gene: -; J gene: TRBJ2-7; CDR3 DNA: TGTGCCAGCAGTTTCGGGCAGGGGTACTACGAGCAGTACTTC; CDR3 protein: CASSFGQGYYEQYF
clone size: -; V gene: TRBV5-4; D gene: -; J gene: TRBJ2-2; CDR3 DNA: TGTGCCAGCAGCTTGTGGACAAGAAACACCGGGGAGCTGTTTTTT; CDR3 protein: CASSLWTRNTGELFF
clone size: few; V gene: TRBV12-3/TRBV12-4; D gene: -; J gene: TRBJ2-3; CDR3 DNA: TGTGCCAGCAGCCTCTCTTATATTACAGATACGCAGTATTTT; CDR3 protein: CASSLSYITDTQYF
clone size: -; V gene: TRBV9; D gene: TRBD2; J gene: TRBJ2-1; CDR3 DNA: TGTGCCAGCAGCCGCTGGAGCGGGGCCTACAATGAGCAGTTCTTC; CDR3 protein: CASSRWSGAYNEQFF
clone size: few; V gene: TRBV27; D gene: TRBD2; J gene: TRBJ2-3; CDR3 DNA: TGTGCCAGCAGTACTCGGACTAGCGGGGTAGTAGATACGCAGTATTTT; CDR3 protein: CASSTRTSGVVDTQYF
clone size: few; V gene: TRBV5-1; D gene: -; J gene: TRBJ1-4; CDR3 DNA: TGCGCCAGCAGCTTAGGGGACTTGAATGAAAAACTGTTTTTT; CDR3 protein: CASSLGDLNEKLFF
clone size: few; V gene: TRBV5-5; D gene: -; J gene: TRBJ2-1; CDR3 DNA: TGTGCCAGCAGCTCTCCCACGGGGCTGAGCTCCTACAATGAGCAGTTCTTC; CDR3 protein: CASSSPTGLSSYNEQFF
clone size: -; V gene: TRBV10-3; D gene: TRBD1; J gene: TRBJ1-3; CDR3 DNA: TGTGCCATCAGCGACAGGGGCGGAAACACCATATATTTT; CDR3 protein: CAISDRGGNTIYF
clone size: few; V gene: TRBV27; D gene: -; J gene: TRBJ1-4; CDR3 DNA: TGTGCCAGCAGTCATTTAACAGGGACGCCTAATGAAAAACTGTTTTTT; CDR3 protein: CASSHLTGTPNEKLFF
clone size: -; V gene: TRBV12-3/TRBV12-4; D gene: -; J gene: TRBJ1-1; CDR3 DNA: TGTGCCAGCAGTTTAACAGGGCTAGGTGGAACTGAAGCTTTCTTT; CDR3 protein: CASSLTGLGGTEAFF
clone size: once; V gene: TRBV4-1; D gene: -; J gene: TRBJ1-2; CDR3 DNA: TGCGCCAGCAGCCAAGAGACAGCTTATGGCTACACCTTC; CDR3 protein: CASSQETAYGYTF
clone size: -; V gene: TRBV10-3; D gene: -; J gene: TRBJ2-1; CDR3 DNA: TGTGCCATCAGTGAGCCCTGGCAGCGCTCCTACAATGAGCAGTTCTTC; CDR3 protein: CAISEPWQRSYNEQFF
clone size: few; V gene: TRBV18; D gene: -; J gene: TRBJ1-1; CDR3 DNA: TGTGCCAGCTCACCAAACACCTTGAACACTGAAGCTTTCTTT; CDR3 protein: CASSPNTLNTEAFF
clone size: few; V gene: TRBV9; D gene: TRBD2; J gene: TRBJ2-1; CDR3 DNA: TGTGCCAGCAGCGTCGCCGGGACTAGCGGGGGTATATCCTACAATGAGCAGTTCTTC; CDR3 protein: CASSVAGTSGGISYNEQFF
clone size: -; V gene: TRBV20-1; D gene: TRBD1; J gene: TRBJ2-4; CDR3 DNA: TGCAGTGCTCGCGGGACAGGGAGCGCCAAAAACATTCAGTACTTC; CDR3 protein: CSARGTGSAKNIQYF
clone size: -; V gene: TRBV7-8; D gene: -; J gene: TRBJ2-5; CDR3 DNA: TGTGCCAGCAGGACCCCTTCCGGCCCCGAGACCCAGTACTTC; CDR3 protein: CASRTPSGPETQYF
clone size: few; V gene: TRBV3-1; D gene: -; J gene: TRBJ1-1; CDR3 DNA: TGTGCCAGCAGCCAAGCCGACCGGTACACTGAAGCTTTCTTT; CDR3 protein: CASSQADRYTEAFF
clone size: -; V gene: TRBV20-1; D gene: -; J gene: TRBJ2-3; CDR3 DNA: TGCAGTGCTAGAGATATTAAGGTCGTCGATACGCAGTATTTT; CDR3 protein: CSARDIKVVDTQYF
clone size: few; V gene: TRBV20-1; D gene: TRBD2; J gene: TRBJ2-5; CDR3 DNA: TGCAGTGTAGGACTAGAGAGGAACCAAGAGACCCAGTACTTC; CDR3 protein: CSVGLERNQETQYF
clone size: -; V gene: TRBV10-2; D gene: -; J gene: TRBJ1-6; CDR3 DNA: TGCGCCAGCAGTGACAGTATCTATAATTCACCCCTCCACTTT; CDR3 protein: CASSDSIYNSPLHF
clone size: few; V gene: TRBV6-5; D gene: -; J gene: TRBJ1-2; CDR3 DNA: TGTGCCAGCAGTTGGGTGGGGGATGGCTATGGCTACACCTTC; CDR3 protein: CASSWVGDGYGYTF
clone size: -; V gene: TRBV5-1; D gene: -; J gene: TRBJ2-3; CDR3 DNA: TGCGCCAGCAGACACGAACTCACCCTTTCTTTT; CDR3 protein: CASRHELTLSF
clone size: -; V gene: TRBV2; D gene: -; J gene: TRBJ2-7; CDR3 DNA: TGTGCCAGCAAAAAATTTGGGGACCAACTTCGGAACGAGCAGTACTTC; CDR3 protein: CASKKFGDQLRNEQYF
clone size: few; V gene: TRBV6-5; D gene: -; J gene: TRBJ2-6; CDR3 DNA: TGTGCCACAAACAGACAGTCATACTCTGGGGCCAACGTCCTGACTTTC; CDR3 protein: CATNRQSYSGANVLTF
clone size: -; V gene: TRBV5-1; D gene: -; J gene: TRBJ1-1; CDR3 DNA: TGCGCCAGCAGCTTGGCGGGACCGATGAACACTGAAGCTTTCTTT; CDR3 protein: CASSLAGPMNTEAFF
clone size: -; V gene: TRBV7-3; D gene: -; J gene: TRBJ2-6; CDR3 DNA: TGTGCCAGCTCATCAGGGGCCGCCAACGTCCTGACTTTC; CDR3 protein: CASSSGAANVLTF
clone size: many; V gene: TRBV29-1; D gene: TRBD1; J gene: TRBJ2-1; CDR3 DNA: TGCAGCGTTGAGCGGGACAGGGGAGCTGAGCAGTTCTTC; CDR3 protein: CSVERDRGAEQFF